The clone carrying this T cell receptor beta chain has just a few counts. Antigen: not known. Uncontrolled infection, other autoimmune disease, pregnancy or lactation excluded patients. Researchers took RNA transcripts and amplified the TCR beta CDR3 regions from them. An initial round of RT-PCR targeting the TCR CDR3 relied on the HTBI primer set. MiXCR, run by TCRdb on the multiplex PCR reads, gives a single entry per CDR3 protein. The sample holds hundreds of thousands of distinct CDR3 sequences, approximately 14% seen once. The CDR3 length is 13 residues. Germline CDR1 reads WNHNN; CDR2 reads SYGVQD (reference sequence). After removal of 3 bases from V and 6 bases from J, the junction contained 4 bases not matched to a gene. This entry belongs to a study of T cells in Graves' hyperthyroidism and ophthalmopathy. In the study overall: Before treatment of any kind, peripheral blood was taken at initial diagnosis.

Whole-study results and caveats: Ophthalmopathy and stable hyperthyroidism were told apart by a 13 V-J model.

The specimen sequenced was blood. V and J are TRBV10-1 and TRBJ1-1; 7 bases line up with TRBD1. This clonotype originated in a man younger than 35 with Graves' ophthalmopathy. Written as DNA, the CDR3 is TGCGCCAGCAGTGAAACAGGGGCCGCTGAAGCTTTCTTT. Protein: CASSETGAAEAFF.